A selection of T cell receptor beta chains follows, all from one sample in a study of T cell responses to AZD1222 COVID-19 vaccine. Clones were read by immunoSEQ multiplex PCR, and TCRdb kept only the in-frame ones, dropping some. The sample includes around 100,000 clones, 80% to 95% of them seen just once. Here the sequenced sample was peripheral blood, taken on day 0 of AZD1222 vaccination. These TCRs come from an adult in good health. Both conserved end residues are part of each CDR3. The D gene is left open where the match is weak. The listing skips clone size in some rows; elsewhere it reads once, few, many or a size class.

>TRBJ2-6|-|TRBV28|-
CASRQPGPLSGANVLTF
TGTGCCAGCAGGCAACCGGGGCCCCTCTCGGGGGCCAACGTCCTGACTTTC
>TRBJ2-7|-|TRBV7-6|TRBD2
CASSRGLAGAYEQYF
TGTGCCAGCAGCCGAGGACTAGCGGGTGCCTACGAGCAGTACTTC
>TRBJ2-2|few|TRBV11-2|TRBD2
CASSLAGGRSNTGELFF
TGTGCCAGCAGCTTAGCGGGCGGGAGGTCGAACACCGGGGAGCTGTTTTTT
>TRBJ1-1|-|TRBV7-2|-
CASSLARFEAFF
TGTGCCAGCAGCTTAGCGAGATTTGAAGCTTTCTTT
>TRBJ2-5|-|TRBV5-1|-
CASSLSLGRGAETQYF
TGCGCCAGCAGCTTGTCCCTCGGTCGGGGGGCAGAGACCCAGTACTTC
>TRBJ1-2|-|TRBV12-3/TRBV12-4|-
CASSFIRSGYTF
TGTGCCAGCAGTTTTATAAGAAGTGGCTACACCTTC
>TRBJ2-1|-|TRBV27|-
CASSTLRGLKENEQFF
TGTGCCAGCAGTACCCTCCGGGGACTGAAGGAGAATGAGCAGTTCTTC
>TRBJ1-1|-|TRBV27|-
CASTTGGRNTEAFF
TGTGCCAGCACCACCGGAGGCCGAAACACTGAAGCTTTCTTT
>TRBJ2-1|-|TRBV15|-
CATRAQGNSYNEQFF
TGTGCCACCAGAGCACAGGGAAACTCCTACAATGAGCAGTTCTTC
>TRBJ1-1|once|TRBV7-9|TRBD1
CASRQRTGGVTEAFF
TGTGCCAGCAGGCAAAGGACAGGGGGAGTCACTGAAGCTTTCTTT
>TRBJ2-2|-|TRBV9|-
CASSVAGNRVTGELFF
TGTGCCAGCAGCGTAGCCGGGAACAGGGTCACCGGGGAGCTGTTTTTT
>TRBJ1-1|few|TRBV28|-
CASSTRTVTEAFF
TGTGCCAGCAGTACCCGGACAGTTACTGAAGCTTTCTTT
>TRBJ2-5|-|TRBV7-9|-
CASSLVGTKETQYF
TGTGCCAGCAGCTTAGTGGGGACGAAAGAGACCCAGTACTTC
>TRBJ1-4|-|TRBV6-5|-
CASSYREGEKLFF
TGTGCCAGCAGTTACAGGGAGGGTGAAAAACTGTTTTTT
>TRBJ1-5|-|TRBV18|-
CASSPTGGAEGNQPQHF
TGTGCCAGCTCCCCCACCGGGGGGGCAGAGGGGAATCAGCCCCAGCATTTT
>TRBJ1-6|-|TRBV11-3|TRBD1
CASSLGTGGNSPLHF
TGTGCCAGCAGCTTAGGGACAGGGGGAAATTCACCCCTCCACTTT